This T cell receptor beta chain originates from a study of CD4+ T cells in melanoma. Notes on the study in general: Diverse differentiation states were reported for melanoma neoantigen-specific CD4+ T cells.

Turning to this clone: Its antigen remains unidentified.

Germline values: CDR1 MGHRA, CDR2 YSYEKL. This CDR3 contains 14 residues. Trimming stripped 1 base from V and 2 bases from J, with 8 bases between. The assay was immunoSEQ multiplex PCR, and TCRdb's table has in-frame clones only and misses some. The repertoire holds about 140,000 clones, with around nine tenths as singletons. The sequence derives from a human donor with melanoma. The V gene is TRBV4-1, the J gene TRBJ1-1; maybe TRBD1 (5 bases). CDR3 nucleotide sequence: TGCGCCAGCAGCCAAGGAGGGGATAACACTGAAGCTTTCTTT. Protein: CASSQGGDNTEAFF.